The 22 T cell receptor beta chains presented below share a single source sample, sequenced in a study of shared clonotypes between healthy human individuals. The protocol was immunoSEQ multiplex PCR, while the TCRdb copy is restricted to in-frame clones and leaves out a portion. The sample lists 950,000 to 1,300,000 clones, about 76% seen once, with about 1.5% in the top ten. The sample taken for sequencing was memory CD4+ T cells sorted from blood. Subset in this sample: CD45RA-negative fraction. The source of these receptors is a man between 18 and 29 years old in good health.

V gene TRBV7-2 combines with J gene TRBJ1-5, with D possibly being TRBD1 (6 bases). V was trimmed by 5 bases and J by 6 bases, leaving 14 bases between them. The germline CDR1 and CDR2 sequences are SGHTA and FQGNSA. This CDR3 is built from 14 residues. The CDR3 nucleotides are TGTGCCAGCAGCAAACCAGGGGAAAGTCAGCCCCAGCATTTT. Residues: CASSKPGESQPQHF. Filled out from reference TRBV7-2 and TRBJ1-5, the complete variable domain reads GAGVSQSPSNKVTEKGKDVELRCDPISGHTALYWYRQSLGQGLEFLIYFQGNSAPDKSGLPSDRFSAERTGGSVSTLTIQRTQQEDSAVYLCASSKPGESQPQHFGDGTRLSIL.

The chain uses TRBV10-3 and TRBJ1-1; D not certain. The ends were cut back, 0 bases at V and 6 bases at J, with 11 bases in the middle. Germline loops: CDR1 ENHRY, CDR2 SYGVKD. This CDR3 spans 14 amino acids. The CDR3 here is CAISESTSGPEAFF. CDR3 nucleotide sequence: TGTGCCATCAGTGAGTCGACCTCGGGCCCTGAAGCTTTCTTT.

The CDR3 DNA follows: TGTGCCAGCAGTCCCCAAGCTTTGCACAACAATGAGCAGTTCTTC. This translates into CASSPQALHNNEQFF. The V and J genes are TRBV27 and TRBJ2-1; the D is unclear. V lost 5 bases and J lost 5, with 16 bases in between. CDR1 MNHEY and CDR2 SMNVEV come from the germline V gene (reference sequence). This CDR3 spans 15 amino acids.

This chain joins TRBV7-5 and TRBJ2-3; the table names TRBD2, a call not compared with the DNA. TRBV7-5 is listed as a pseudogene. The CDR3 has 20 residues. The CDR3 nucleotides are TGTGCCAGAAGGGACCGGTTTGTTGATCGGTACTACGGGGGGGCAGATACGCAGTATTTT. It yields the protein CARRDRFVDRYYGGADTQYF.

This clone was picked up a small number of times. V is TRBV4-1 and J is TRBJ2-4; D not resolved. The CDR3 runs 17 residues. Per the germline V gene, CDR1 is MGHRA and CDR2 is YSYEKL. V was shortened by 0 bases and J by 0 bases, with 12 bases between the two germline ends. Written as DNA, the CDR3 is TGCGCCAGCAGCCAAGATCTCGGACGGCTAGCCAAAAACATTCAGTACTTC. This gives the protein CASSQDLGRLAKNIQYF.

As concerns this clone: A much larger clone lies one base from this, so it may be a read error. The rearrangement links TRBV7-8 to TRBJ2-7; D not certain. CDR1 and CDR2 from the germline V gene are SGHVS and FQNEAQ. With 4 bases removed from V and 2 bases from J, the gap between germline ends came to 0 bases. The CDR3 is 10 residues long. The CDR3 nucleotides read TGTGCCAGCAGCTCCTACGAGCAGTACTTC. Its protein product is CASSSYEQYF.

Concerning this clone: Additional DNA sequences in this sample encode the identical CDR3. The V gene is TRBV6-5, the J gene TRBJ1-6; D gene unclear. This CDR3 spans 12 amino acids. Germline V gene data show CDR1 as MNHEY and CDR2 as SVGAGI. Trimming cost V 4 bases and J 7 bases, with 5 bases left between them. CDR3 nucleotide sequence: TGTGCCAGCAGTTCTGGGAATTCACCCCTCCACTTT. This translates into CASSSGNSPLHF.

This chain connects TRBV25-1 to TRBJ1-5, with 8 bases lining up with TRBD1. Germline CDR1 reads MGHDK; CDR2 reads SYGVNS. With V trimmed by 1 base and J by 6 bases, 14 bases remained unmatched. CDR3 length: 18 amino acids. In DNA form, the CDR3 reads TGTGCCAGCAGTGAATCTACAGGACAGGGACGTTCCAGTCAGCCCCAGCATTTT. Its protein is CASSESTGQGRSSQPQHF.

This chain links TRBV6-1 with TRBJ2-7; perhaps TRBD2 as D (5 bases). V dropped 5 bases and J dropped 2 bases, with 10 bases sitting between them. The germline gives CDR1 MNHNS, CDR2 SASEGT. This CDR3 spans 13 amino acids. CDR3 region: CASSRERAYEQYF. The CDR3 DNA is TGTGCCAGCAGTAGGGAGAGAGCCTACGAGCAGTACTTC.

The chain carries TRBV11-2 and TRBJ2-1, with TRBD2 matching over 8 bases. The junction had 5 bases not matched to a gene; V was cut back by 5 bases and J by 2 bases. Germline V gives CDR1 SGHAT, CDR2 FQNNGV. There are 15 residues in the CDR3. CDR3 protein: CASSPGTRTYNEQFF. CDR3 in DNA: TGTGCCAGCAGCCCGGGGACTAGGACCTACAATGAGCAGTTCTTC.

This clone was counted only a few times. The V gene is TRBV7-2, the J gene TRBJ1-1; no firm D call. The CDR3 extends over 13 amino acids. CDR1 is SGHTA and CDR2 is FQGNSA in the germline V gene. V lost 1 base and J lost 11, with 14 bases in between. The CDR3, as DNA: TGTGCCAGCAGCTTAGATGCAGGCCGCGGGGCTTTCTTT. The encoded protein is CASSLDAGRGAFF.

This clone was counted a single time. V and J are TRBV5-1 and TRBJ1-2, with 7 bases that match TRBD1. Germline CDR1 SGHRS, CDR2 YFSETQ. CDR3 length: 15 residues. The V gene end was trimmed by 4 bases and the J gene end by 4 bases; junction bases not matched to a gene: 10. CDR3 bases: TGCGCCAGCAGCCTAGATACAGGGGCGGTCTATGGCTACACCTTC. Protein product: CASSLDTGAVYGYTF. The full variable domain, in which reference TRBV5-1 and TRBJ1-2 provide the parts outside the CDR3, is KAGVTQTPRYLIKTRGQQVTLSCSPISGHRSVSWYQQTPGQGLQFLFEYFSETQRNKGNFPGRFSGRQFSNSRSEMNVSTLELGDSALYLCASSLDTGAVYGYTFGSGTRLTVV.

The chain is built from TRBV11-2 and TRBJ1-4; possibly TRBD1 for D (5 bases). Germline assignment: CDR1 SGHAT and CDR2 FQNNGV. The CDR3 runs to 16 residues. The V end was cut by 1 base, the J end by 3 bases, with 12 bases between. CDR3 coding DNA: TGTGCCAGCAGCTTAGCTGGGGCGGGAGCTAATGAAAAACTGTTTTTT. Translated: CASSLAGAGANEKLFF. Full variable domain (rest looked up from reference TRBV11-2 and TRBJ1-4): EAGVAQSPRYKIIEKRQSVAFWCNPISGHATLYWYQQILGQGPKLLIQFQNNGVVDDSQLPKDRFSAERLKGVDSTLKIQPAKLEDSAVYLCASSLAGAGANEKLFFGSGTQLSVL.

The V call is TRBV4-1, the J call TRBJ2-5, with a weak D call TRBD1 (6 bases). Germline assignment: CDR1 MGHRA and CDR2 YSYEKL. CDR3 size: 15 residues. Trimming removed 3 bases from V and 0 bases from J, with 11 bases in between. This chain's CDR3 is CASSQNREYQETQYF. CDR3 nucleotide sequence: TGCGCCAGCAGCCAGAACAGGGAGTACCAAGAGACCCAGTACTTC.

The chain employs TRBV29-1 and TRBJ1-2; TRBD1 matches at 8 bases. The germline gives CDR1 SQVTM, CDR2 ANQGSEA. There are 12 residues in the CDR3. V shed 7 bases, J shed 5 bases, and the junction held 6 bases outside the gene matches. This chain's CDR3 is CSADRGRYGYTF. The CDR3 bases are TGCAGCGCTGACAGGGGTCGGTATGGCTACACCTTC. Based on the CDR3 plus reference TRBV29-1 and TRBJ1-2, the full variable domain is SAVISQKPSRDICQRGTSLTIQCQVDSQVTMMFWYRQQPGQSLTLIATANQGSEATYESGFVIDKFPISRPNLTFSTLTVSNMSPEDSSIYLCSADRGRYGYTFGSGTRLTVV.

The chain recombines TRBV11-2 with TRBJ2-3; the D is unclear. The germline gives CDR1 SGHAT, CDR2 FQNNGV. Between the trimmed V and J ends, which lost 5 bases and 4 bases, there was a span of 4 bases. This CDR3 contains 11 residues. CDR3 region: CASSLSDTQYF. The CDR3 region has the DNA TGTGCCAGCAGCCTCTCAGATACGCAGTATTTT.

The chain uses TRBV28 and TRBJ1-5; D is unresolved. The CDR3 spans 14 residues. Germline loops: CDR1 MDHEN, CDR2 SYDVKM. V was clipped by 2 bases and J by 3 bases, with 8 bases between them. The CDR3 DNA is TGTGCCAGCAGTTTAGAACAGCACAATCAGCCCCAGCATTTT. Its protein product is CASSLEQHNQPQHF.

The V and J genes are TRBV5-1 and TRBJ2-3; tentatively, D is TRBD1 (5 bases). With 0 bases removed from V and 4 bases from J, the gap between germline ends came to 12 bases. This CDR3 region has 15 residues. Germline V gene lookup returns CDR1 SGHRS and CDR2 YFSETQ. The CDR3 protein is CASSLEGAKADTQYF. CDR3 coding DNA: TGCGCCAGCAGCTTGGAAGGGGCCAAGGCAGATACGCAGTATTTT.

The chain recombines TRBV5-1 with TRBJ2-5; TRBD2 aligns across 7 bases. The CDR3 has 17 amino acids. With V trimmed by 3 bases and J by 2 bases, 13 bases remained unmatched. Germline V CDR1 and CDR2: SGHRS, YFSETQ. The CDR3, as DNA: TGCGCCAGCAGCTCTGGCCTTTCTAGCGGACCACAAGAGACCCAGTACTTC. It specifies CASSSGLSSGPQETQYF.

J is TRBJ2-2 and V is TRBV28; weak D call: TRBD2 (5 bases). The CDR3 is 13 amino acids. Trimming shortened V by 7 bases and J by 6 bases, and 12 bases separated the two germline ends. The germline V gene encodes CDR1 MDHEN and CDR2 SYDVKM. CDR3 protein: CASKGSIAGELFF. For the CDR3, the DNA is TGTGCCAGCAAAGGGAGTATCGCCGGGGAGCTGTTTTTT.

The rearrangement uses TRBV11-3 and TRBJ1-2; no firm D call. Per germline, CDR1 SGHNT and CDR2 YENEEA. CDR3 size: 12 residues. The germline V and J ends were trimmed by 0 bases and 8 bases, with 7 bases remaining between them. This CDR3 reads CASSLDGEGYTF. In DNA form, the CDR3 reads TGTGCCAGCAGCTTAGATGGAGAGGGCTACACCTTC.

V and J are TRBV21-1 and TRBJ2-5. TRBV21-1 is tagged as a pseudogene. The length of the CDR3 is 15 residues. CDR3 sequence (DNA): TGTGCCAGCAGCAACTCCGGGGCCGCCCAAGAGACCCAGTACTTC. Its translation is CASSNSGAAQETQYF.